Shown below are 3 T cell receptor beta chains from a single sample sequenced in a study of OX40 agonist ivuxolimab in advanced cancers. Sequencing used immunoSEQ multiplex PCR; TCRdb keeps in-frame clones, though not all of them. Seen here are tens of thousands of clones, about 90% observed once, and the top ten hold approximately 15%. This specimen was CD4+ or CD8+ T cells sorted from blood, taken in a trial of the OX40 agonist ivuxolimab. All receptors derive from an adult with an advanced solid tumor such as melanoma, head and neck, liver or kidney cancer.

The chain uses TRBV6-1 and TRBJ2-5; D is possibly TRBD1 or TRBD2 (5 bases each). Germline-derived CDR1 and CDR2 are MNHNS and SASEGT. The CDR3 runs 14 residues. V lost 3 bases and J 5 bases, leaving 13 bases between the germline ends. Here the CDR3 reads CASSDGATVETQYF. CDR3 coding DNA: TGTGCCAGCAGTGACGGGGCAACGGTGGAGACCCAGTACTTC.

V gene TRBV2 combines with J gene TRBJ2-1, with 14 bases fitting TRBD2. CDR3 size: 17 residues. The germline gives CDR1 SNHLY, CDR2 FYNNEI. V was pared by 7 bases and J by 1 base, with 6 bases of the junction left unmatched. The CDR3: CASIGTSGSGSYNEQFF. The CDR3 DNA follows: TGTGCCAGCATCGGGACTAGCGGGAGTGGGTCCTACAATGAGCAGTTCTTC.

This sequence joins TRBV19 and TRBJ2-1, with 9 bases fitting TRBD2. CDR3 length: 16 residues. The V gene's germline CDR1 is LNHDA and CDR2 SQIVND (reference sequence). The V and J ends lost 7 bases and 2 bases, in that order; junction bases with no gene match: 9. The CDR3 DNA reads TGTGCCAGTACTAATAGGGCTAGCGGGACCTACAATGAGCAGTTCTTC. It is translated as CASTNRASGTYNEQFF.